This T cell receptor (beta chain) emerged from a study of blood T cell repertoires in COVID-19. Study at large: The samples span acute and convalescent COVID-19 from the United States, Italy and Spain. Nucleic acid was either cDNA or gDNA, and it came from T cells, B-cell-depleted T cells, or PBMCs.

Authors' processing steps: The authors estimated nucleated cell counts from reference gene primer amplification. The assay was immunoSEQ multiplex PCR, and TCRdb's table has in-frame clones only and misses some. That table supplies the V and J calls and clone size; D and trimming were determined from the DNA. The sample includes roughly 50,000 clones, roughly 87% seen only once; the top ten take under 2%. Trimming took 5 bases from V and 3 from J; bases not matched to a gene: 5. Germline V gives CDR1 SGHDN, CDR2 FVKESK. CDR3 length: 14 residues. The J gene is TRBJ2-7, the V gene TRBV14, with 9 bases lining up with TRBD2. The sample comprised peripheral blood. This clonotype originated in a woman aged 60-75 years with acute or convalescent COVID-19. CDR3 DNA sequence: TGTGCCAGCAGCGTGACTAGCGGAATCTACGAGCAGTACTTC. It specifies CASSVTSGIYEQYF.